The clone carrying this T cell receptor beta chain was seen at least ten times. Antigen unknown. This sample is part of a study of T cell repertoires in cytomegalovirus infection. Across the whole study: Indications came from public TCR beta signatures; they pointed to CMV infection and to a matching HLA type.

Germline assignment: CDR1 SGHTA and CDR2 FQGNSA. The V gene end was trimmed by 1 base and the J gene end by 4 bases; junction bases not matched to a gene: 6. The CDR3 covers 16 residues. TCRdb re-analysed the reads in MiXCR, keeping a single row per CDR3 protein. The sample records under 250,000 distinct CDR3 sequences, 9% to 15% being singletons. Whole-study results and caveats: Using cumulative public TCR beta family frequency, the authors identified those who carried CMV together with the relevant HLA. Dominating the ex vivo response were TCR beta clonotypes that were CMV-specific and HLA-C-restricted.

Sequencing used PBMCs. The origin of this receptor is a human donor in good health (CMV status not recorded). Some clones in this sample may be carry-over from other donors' samples. The chain couples TRBV7-2 to TRBJ2-5; 10 bases map to TRBD2. The CDR3 loop is CASSLGTAGGRETQYF. The CDR3 DNA follows: TGTGCCAGCAGCTTAGGAACAGCGGGGGGGCGAGAGACCCAGTACTTC.